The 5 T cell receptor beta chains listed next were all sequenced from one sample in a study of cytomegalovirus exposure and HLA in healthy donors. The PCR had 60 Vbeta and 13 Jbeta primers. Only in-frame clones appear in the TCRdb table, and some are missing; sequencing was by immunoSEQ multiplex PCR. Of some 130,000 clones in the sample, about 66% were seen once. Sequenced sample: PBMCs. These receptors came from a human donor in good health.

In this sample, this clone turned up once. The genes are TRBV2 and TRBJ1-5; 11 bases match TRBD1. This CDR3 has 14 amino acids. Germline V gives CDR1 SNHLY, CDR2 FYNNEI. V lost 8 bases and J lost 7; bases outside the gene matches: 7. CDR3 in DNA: TGTGCCAGCGCAGGGACAGGGGGGAAACAGCCCCAGCATTTT. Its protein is CASAGTGGKQPQHF.

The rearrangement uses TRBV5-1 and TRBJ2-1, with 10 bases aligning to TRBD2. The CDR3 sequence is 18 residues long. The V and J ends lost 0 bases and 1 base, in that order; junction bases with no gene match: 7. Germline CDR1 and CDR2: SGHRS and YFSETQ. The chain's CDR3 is CASSLEASGRRSYNEQFF. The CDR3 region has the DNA TGCGCCAGCAGCTTGGAGGCTAGCGGGAGACGGTCCTACAATGAGCAGTTCTTC. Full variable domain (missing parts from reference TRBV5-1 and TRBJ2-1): KAGVTQTPRYLIKTRGQQVTLSCSPISGHRSVSWYQQTPGQGLQFLFEYFSETQRNKGNFPGRFSGRQFSNSRSEMNVSTLELGDSALYLCASSLEASGRRSYNEQFFGPGTRLTVL.

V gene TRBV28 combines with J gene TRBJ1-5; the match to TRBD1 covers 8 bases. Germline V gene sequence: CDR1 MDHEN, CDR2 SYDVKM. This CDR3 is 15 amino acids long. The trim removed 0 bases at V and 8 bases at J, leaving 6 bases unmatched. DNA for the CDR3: TGTGCCAGCAGTTTATGGGCAGGGGGCGGGGAGCCCCAGCATTTT. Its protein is CASSLWAGGGEPQHF.

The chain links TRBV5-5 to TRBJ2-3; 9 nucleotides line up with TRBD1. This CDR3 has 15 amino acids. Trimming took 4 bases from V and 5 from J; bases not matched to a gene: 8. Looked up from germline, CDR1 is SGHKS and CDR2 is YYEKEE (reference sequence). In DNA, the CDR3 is TGTGCCAGCAGCACAGCCGGGACAGGGAAAGATACGCAGTATTTT. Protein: CASSTAGTGKDTQYF.

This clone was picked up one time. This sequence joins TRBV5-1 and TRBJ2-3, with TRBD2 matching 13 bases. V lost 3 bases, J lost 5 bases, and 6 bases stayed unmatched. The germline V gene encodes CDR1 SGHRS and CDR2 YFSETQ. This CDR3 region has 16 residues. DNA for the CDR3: TGCGCCAGCAGCTGGCAACTAGCGGGAGGGGTAGATACGCAGTATTTT. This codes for CASSWQLAGGVDTQYF. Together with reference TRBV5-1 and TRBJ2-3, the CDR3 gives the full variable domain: KAGVTQTPRYLIKTRGQQVTLSCSPISGHRSVSWYQQTPGQGLQFLFEYFSETQRNKGNFPGRFSGRQFSNSRSEMNVSTLELGDSALYLCASSWQLAGGVDTQYFGPGTRLTVL.